The 21 T cell receptor beta chains given below trace back to one sample, sequenced in a study of early T cells in non-severe SARS-CoV-2 infection. MiXCR, applied by TCRdb to the 5' RACE reads, yields one record per CDR3 protein. Altogether about 97,000 distinct CDR3 sequences are present, approximately 11% being singletons, with the ten largest covering less than 5.5%. Here the sequenced sample was whole blood, taken at baseline. The receptor source for this set is an adult who was a healthcare worker with PCR-confirmed SARS-CoV-2 infection or an uninfected control (not recorded which).

The chain combines TRBV10-3 with TRBJ2-1, with D perhaps given as TRBD1 or TRBD2 (5 bases each). Trimming left V 0 bases short and J 5 bases short, with 14 bases between. The germline gives CDR1 ENHRY, CDR2 SYGVKD. The length of the CDR3 is 16 residues. The CDR3 protein is CAISESLGRGDNEQFF. The CDR3 DNA reads as TGTGCCATCAGTGAGTCGTTGGGACGGGGCGACAATGAGCAGTTCTTC.

The CDR3 region is CSATGLSNTGELFF. The CDR3 nucleotides read TGCAGTGCCACGGGACTCTCGAACACCGGGGAGCTGTTTTTT. This chain uses TRBV20-1 with TRBJ2-2, with D perhaps TRBD2 (6 bases). Germline CDR1 DFQATT, CDR2 SNEGSKA (reference sequence). Trimming removed 6 bases at V and 0 bases at J, with 11 bases between. This CDR3 spans 14 amino acids.

This sequence joins TRBV29-1 and TRBJ2-5, with TRBD1 as a possible D gene (6 bases). Deletions cut 0 bases from V and 2 bases from J, with 10 bases between. CDR1 and CDR2 from the germline V gene are SQVTM and ANQGSEA. CDR3 length: 14 amino acids. The CDR3 DNA sequence: TGCAGCGTTGAAGATGTAGACAGGCAAGAGACCCAGTACTTC. It translates to CSVEDVDRQETQYF.

This clonotype was counted only a few times. The J gene is TRBJ1-6, the V gene TRBV28; possible D gene TRBD1, 5 bases. Trimming stripped 3 bases from V and 9 bases from J, with 6 bases between. The V gene's germline CDR1 is MDHEN and CDR2 SYDVKM. CDR3 size: 12 residues. This CDR3 reads CASSFGTSPLHF. DNA of the CDR3: TGTGCCAGCAGTTTCGGGACTTCACCCCTCCACTTT.

This clonotype has just a few counts. The rearrangement uses TRBV29-1 and TRBJ2-2, with D hard to call. CDR1 and CDR2 (germline): SQVTM, ANQGSEA. CDR3 length equals 13 residues. Trimming removed 4 bases from V and 4 bases from J, with 10 bases in between. The CDR3 DNA reads TGCAGCGTTGGAAGGGATGGCACCGGGGAGCTGTTTTTT. The encoded protein is CSVGRDGTGELFF.

In this sample, this clonotype turned up a few times. The chain has TRBV4-2 and TRBJ1-6; D is perhaps TRBD1 (5 bases). The CDR3 has 15 amino acids. Deletions cut 2 bases from V and 2 bases from J, with 7 bases between. CDR1 is LGHNA and CDR2 is YNFKEQ in the germline V gene. The CDR3 DNA follows: TGTGCCAGCAGCCAACCGACAGCCTATAATTCACCCCTCCACTTT. It encodes CASSQPTAYNSPLHF.

Many counts were recorded for this clonotype. The CDR3 DNA is TGTGCCAGCAGCCACGATCTGGCGACTAATGAAAAACTGTTTTTT. Translating gives CASSHDLATNEKLFF. The rearrangement uses TRBV6-6 and TRBJ1-4; no reliable D call. V shed 6 bases and J shed 2 bases, with 13 bases lying between them. Germline V gene lookup returns CDR1 MNHNY and CDR2 SVGAGI (reference sequence). The CDR3 runs 15 residues.

The V gene is TRBV4-3, the J gene TRBJ2-2; no firm D call. Germline CDR1 LGHNA, CDR2 YSLEER. V lost 4 bases and J lost 2, with 8 bases in between. The CDR3 runs to 14 residues. The CDR3, as DNA: TGCGCCAGCAGCCTTAGCTACAACACCGGGGAGCTGTTTTTT. As protein: CASSLSYNTGELFF.

At least ten counts were recorded for this clonotype. This chain connects TRBV5-6 to TRBJ2-1; D assignment may be TRBD1 or TRBD2 (5 bases each). The CDR3 runs to 15 residues. V was clipped by 2 bases and J by 5 bases, with 14 bases between them. The germline gives CDR1 SGHDT, CDR2 YYEEEE. In DNA, the CDR3 is TGTGCCAGCAGCTTACGTCGGGACGTTAACAATGAGCAGTTCTTC. It encodes CASSLRRDVNNEQFF.

In this sample, this clonotype turned up a few times. This sequence joins TRBV7-2 and TRBJ2-3; D may be TRBD1 or TRBD2 (6 bases each). Germline CDR1 is SGHTA and CDR2 is FQGNSA. This CDR3 region has 15 residues. Deletions cut 5 bases from V and 0 bases from J, with 12 bases between. CDR3 residues: CASSPTGASTDTQYF. In nucleotides, the CDR3 is TGTGCCAGCAGCCCCACGGGGGCTAGCACAGATACGCAGTATTTT.

Ten or more counts support this clonotype. CDR3 protein: CASSQVQGESYTF. The DNA for the CDR3 is TGTGCCAGCAGCCAGGTACAGGGGGAGAGCTACACCTTC. The V call is TRBV4-2, the J call TRBJ1-2, with 8 bases fitting TRBD1. CDR1 and CDR2 from the germline V gene are LGHNA and YNFKEQ. Germline trimming cut 3 bases from V and 9 bases from J; bases unmatched to any gene: 6. The CDR3 has 13 amino acids.

The chain couples TRBV11-2 to TRBJ2-1; 8 bases are a match to TRBD1. Germline V gives CDR1 SGHAT, CDR2 FQNNGV. V gave up 4 bases and J gave up 9 bases; unmatched junction bases: 5. The CDR3 sequence is 13 residues long. The CDR3 DNA sequence: TGTGCCAGCAGCTCGACAGGGGTGGGTGAGCAGTTCTTC. It translates to CASSSTGVGEQFF.

The V and J genes are TRBV10-2 and TRBJ1-6; D unresolved. Per the germline V gene, CDR1 is WSHSY and CDR2 is SAAADI. The CDR3 spans 13 residues. Between the trimmed V and J ends, which lost 10 bases and 4 bases, there was a span of 11 bases. The CDR3, as DNA: TGCGCCACCAGACTGATGTATAATTCACCCCTCCACTTT. It is translated as CATRLMYNSPLHF.

This clonotype showed up many times. The J gene is TRBJ1-1, the V gene TRBV3-1; the match to TRBD1 covers 7 bases. The germline CDR1 and CDR2 sequences are LGHDT and YNNKEL (reference sequence). Germline trimming cut 2 bases from V and 8 bases from J; bases unmatched to any gene: 5. CDR3 length equals 13 residues. CDR3 DNA: TGTGCCAGCAGCCAAAATCCGGACAGGGAAGCTTTCTTT. It codes for CASSQNPDREAFF.

This clonotype has at least ten counts. This chain connects TRBV2 to TRBJ2-5; 12 positions match TRBD2. The CDR3 has 17 residues. J gave up 0 bases and V 6 bases, and 8 bases lay outside the gene matches. Germline CDR1 is SNHLY and CDR2 is FYNNEI. The DNA for the CDR3 is TGTGCCAGCAGCTCCCCCTGGACTAGCGGGGACCAAGAGACCCAGTACTTC. It yields the protein CASSSPWTSGDQETQYF. Drawing the rest from reference TRBV2 and TRBJ2-5, the complete variable domain is EPEVTQTPSHQVTQMGQEVILRCVPISNHLYFYWYRQILGQKVEFLVSFYNNEISEKSEIFDDQFSVERPDGSNFTLKIRSTKLEDSAMYFCASSSPWTSGDQETQYFGPGTRLLVL.

This clonotype occurred a few times. V gene TRBV27 combines with J gene TRBJ2-1, with TRBD2 identical over 12 bases. J was trimmed by 7 bases and V by 6 bases; bases with no gene match: 7. Per the germline V gene, CDR1 is MNHEY and CDR2 is SMNVEV (reference sequence). The CDR3 is 15 residues long. The CDR3: CASRRVGLAGNEQFF. For the CDR3, the DNA is TGTGCCAGCAGACGAGTTGGACTAGCGGGAAATGAGCAGTTCTTC.

The J gene is TRBJ1-6, the V gene TRBV7-2, with no clear D. The CDR3 consists of 14 residues. V was clipped by 1 base and J by 11 bases, with 12 bases between them. In germline, CDR1 is SGHTA, CDR2 FQGNSA. CDR3 DNA: TGTGCCAGCAGCTTAGATGCCAGGAGTGCACCCCTCCACTTT. Translated, it gives CASSLDARSAPLHF. The entire variable domain, with the rest obtained from reference TRBV7-2 and TRBJ1-6, is as follows: GAGVSQSPSNKVTEKGKDVELRCDPISGHTALYWYRQSLGQGLEFLIYFQGNSAPDKSGLPSDRFSAERTGGSVSTLTIQRTQQEDSAVYLCASSLDARSAPLHFGNGTRLTVT.

This clonotype was observed at least ten times. The chain recombines TRBV12-3 or TRBV12-4 with TRBJ2-5; no clear D gene. This CDR3 comprises 12 residues. V gave up 6 bases and J gave up 2 bases, with 7 bases separating them. CDR3 residues: CASSLSQETQYF. DNA for the CDR3: TGTGCCAGCAGCTTGTCACAAGAGACCCAGTACTTC.

This chain joins TRBV7-2 and TRBJ2-3; possibly TRBD1 or TRBD2 for D (6 bases each). Trimming shortened V by 3 bases and J by 1 base, and 14 bases separated the two germline ends. From germline, CDR1 is SGHTA and CDR2 FQGNSA. The CDR3 runs 16 residues. CDR3: CASSFQGGSGTDTQYF. CDR3 coding DNA: TGTGCCAGCAGCTTTCAAGGGGGGTCTGGCACAGATACGCAGTATTTT.

This clonotype was observed a few times. The rearrangement links TRBV29-1 to TRBJ2-7; D ambiguous. Germline lookup yields CDR1 SQVTM and CDR2 ANQGSEA. The CDR3 runs to 11 residues. Between the trimmed V and J ends, which lost 1 base and 1 base, there was a span of 2 bases. The CDR3 loop reads CSVEASYEQYF. The DNA of the CDR3 is TGCAGCGTTGAAGCGTCCTACGAGCAGTACTTC.

This clonotype has more than one count but fewer than ten. CDR3 protein: CASSTLADDNEQFF. CDR3 nucleotides: TGTGCCAGTAGTACCCTAGCGGACGACAATGAGCAGTTCTTC. This chain links TRBV19 with TRBJ2-1, with 7 bases aligning to TRBD2. This CDR3 contains 14 residues. Germline CDR1 and CDR2: LNHDA and SQIVND (reference sequence). Germline trimming cut 4 bases from V and 5 bases from J; bases unmatched to any gene: 5.